This T cell receptor beta chain emerged from a study of post-analysis software for immune sequencing data (dated by TCRdb to between 2015 and 2016). Study-level background: The recorded disease courses included relapsing-remitting, secondary progressive and progressive-relapsing multiple sclerosis, and some patients had no subtype annotation. The patient repertoires were compared against approximately ten previously published healthy control repertoires obtained from donors aged about 6 to 27 years. A subset of samples was prepared in parallel using single-end sample barcoding, then pooled and co-amplified after Illumina adapter ligation.

The investigation overall reported the following: When samples were clustered directly using the F measure, samples prepared in the same batch co-clustered strongly, which prompted a batch-effect correction. Significantly higher frequencies in patients than in controls were found for roughly 5 TRBV segments, including TRBV5-6, TRBV5-1 and TRBV20-1. The multiple sclerosis patient group was slightly younger than the control group. Multiple sclerosis patients had significantly lower normalized Chao1 diversity than controls, a result that suggests substantial peripheral T-cell clonal expansion.

On this clonotype: This clone's antigen is unknown. Within one base of it there is no much larger clone, and no base qualities were kept.

The cysteine opens and the phenylalanine closes a CDR3 of 13 amino acids. Only the CDR3 DNA is retained, 39 bases long and in frame from the first base. CDR1 is given as MGHRA and CDR2 as YSYEKL, both from the germline V gene. Cut back by 1 base and 0 bases, the V and J ends lie 3 bases apart. The method behind the library was PCR. The run used an Illumina HiSeq 2500. To reduce PCR and sequencing biases, unique molecular identifiers were built into the TCR beta cDNA libraries. Every 1 to 10 million input T cells yielded 500,000 or so cDNA molecules, meaning each molecule approximated one T cell. Patient libraries were prepared and sequenced with the same protocol used for the earlier healthy control dataset. Samples belonging to the same batch were prepared together, multiplexed and sequenced on a shared HiSeq lane. Under the source paper's analysis protocol: Raw barcoded reads were processed with MIGEC, and single-read molecular identifier groups were discarded before consensus assembly and CDR3 extraction. Clonotype tables were post-analysed with VDJtools, and diversity was normalized by down-sampling all datasets to the smallest sample size. To correct batch-related cross-sample contamination, repertoire overlap clustering matched CDR3 amino acid sequences but not nucleotide sequences. TCRdb trimmed public reads at Q25 via fastp, called clones via MiXCR and kept in-frame beta chains. Each CDR3 protein gets just one entry, which takes the most common genes and DNA from the rows behind it. TCRdb, not the authors, supplied the V and J calls. The sample yields roughly 400,000 distinct CDR3 sequences; 35% to 45% were counted once. The ten most abundant clones make up under 9% of the sample.

To demonstrate the VDJtools post-analysis software, the study profiled TCR beta repertoires from the peripheral blood of some 13 young patients with multiple sclerosis. The multiple sclerosis patients were children and adolescents between roughly 6 and 16 years of age. The sequence joins TRBV4-1 to TRBJ2-5, with the identity of the D gene unclear. Sequenced material: blood. The receptor comes from a girl aged 2-9 years with multiple sclerosis. The nucleotide sequence reads TGCGCCAGCAGCCAAGCGTACCAAGAGACCCAGTACTTC. Its protein reads: CASSQAYQETQYF.